These T cell receptor beta chains were read from a single sample in a study of shared clonotypes between healthy human individuals. Only in-frame clones appear in the TCRdb table, and some are missing; sequencing was by immunoSEQ multiplex PCR. Seen here are 1.4 million or so clones, approximately 98.5% observed once, and the top ten hold approximately 0.4%. The sequenced sample consisted of naive CD4+ T cells sorted from blood. The receptors originated from a man aged 25-40 years in good health. CDR3s include the opening cysteine and the closing phenylalanine or tryptophan. The order of the fields is CDR3 length, D gene, clone size, J gene, V gene, CDR3 DNA, CDR3 protein. D genes are given only for firm matches. The size field is filled for only some rows; it gives once, few, many or a size class.

length: 17; D: TRBD2; size: -; J: TRBJ2-4; V: TRBV10-2; DNA: TGCGCCAGCAGCCCCCGTAGCGGGAGGGAGGCCAAAAACATTCAGTACTTC; CDR3: CASSPRSGREAKNIQYF
length: 12; D: -; size: -; J: TRBJ2-7; V: TRBV5-5; DNA: TGTGCCAGCAGCTTGTTCCCCTACGAGCAGTACTTC; CDR3: CASSLFPYEQYF
length: 14; D: TRBD1; size: once; J: TRBJ1-5; V: TRBV7-9; DNA: TGTGCCAGCAGTCCTACAGGGGGCGGTCAGCCCCAGCATTTT; CDR3: CASSPTGGGQPQHF
length: 15; D: TRBD1; size: -; J: TRBJ1-2; V: TRBV7-9; DNA: TGTGCCAGCAGCTTAAGGGACAGCCCTAACTATGGCTACACCTTC; CDR3: CASSLRDSPNYGYTF
length: 12; D: -; size: -; J: TRBJ2-3; V: TRBV4-3; DNA: TGCGCCAGCAGCCAAGGGGGGAGTACGCAGTATTTT; CDR3: CASSQGGSTQYF
length: 17; D: TRBD1; size: -; J: TRBJ2-7; V: TRBV7-8; DNA: TGTGCCAGCAGCCTACCATTGGGGCGGGACAGGCTCTACGAGCAGTACTTC; CDR3: CASSLPLGRDRLYEQYF
length: 16; D: TRBD1; size: -; J: TRBJ1-2; V: TRBV10-2; DNA: TGCGCCAGCAGTGAGTTTCCGACAGGGGCTAACTATGGCTACACCTTC; CDR3: CASSEFPTGANYGYTF
length: 16; D: TRBD2; size: -; J: TRBJ2-1; V: TRBV5-4; DNA: TGTGCCAGCAGCTTGACGGGGGGACTCTCCTACAATGAGCAGTTCTTC; CDR3: CASSLTGGLSYNEQFF
length: 14; D: -; size: -; J: TRBJ1-5; V: TRBV29-1; DNA: TGCAGCGTTGAAGAAGGGGGTGGGTTGGGGCCCCAGCATTTT; CDR3: CSVEEGGGLGPQHF
length: 13; D: -; size: once; J: TRBJ2-7; V: TRBV28; DNA: TGTGCCAGCAGTTTAAGGGGACGAGGCGAGCAGTACTTC; CDR3: CASSLRGRGEQYF
length: 15; D: TRBD1; size: -; J: TRBJ2-5; V: TRBV6-1; DNA: TGTGCCAGCATTAGGGACAGGGGGCGAGTAGAGACCCAGTACTTC; CDR3: CASIRDRGRVETQYF
length: 15; D: -; size: -; J: TRBJ2-7; V: TRBV7-2; DNA: TGTGCCAGCAGCTTAGCTTGGCGGAGCTCCTACGAGCAGTACTTC; CDR3: CASSLAWRSSYEQYF
length: 14; D: -; size: -; J: TRBJ2-7; V: TRBV19; DNA: TGTGCCAGTAGTCTCGACTGGGTCTCCTACGAGCAGTACTTC; CDR3: CASSLDWVSYEQYF
length: 16; D: TRBD2; size: -; J: TRBJ2-1; V: TRBV19; DNA: TGTGCCAGTAACAGACTCGGGGAGGGTCCCTACAATGAGCAGTTCTTC; CDR3: CASNRLGEGPYNEQFF
length: 17; D: -; size: -; J: TRBJ1-4; V: TRBV21-1; DNA: TGTGCCAGCAGCGGATACTGCAGGGGTTTGACTAATGAAAAACTGTTTTTT; CDR3: CASSGYCRGLTNEKLFF
length: 14; D: -; size: -; J: TRBJ2-3; V: TRBV18; DNA: TGTGCCAGCTCACCACTGGGAAGAAGAGATACGCAGTATTTT; CDR3: CASSPLGRRDTQYF
length: 14; D: TRBD1; size: -; J: TRBJ1-1; V: TRBV28; DNA: TGTGCCAGCAGCGAGGGACAGCTGAACACTGAAGCTTTCTTT; CDR3: CASSEGQLNTEAFF
length: 14; D: TRBD1; size: -; J: TRBJ1-5; V: TRBV28; DNA: TGTGCCAGCAGTGGGGGACAGGGAAATCAGCCCCAGCATTTT; CDR3: CASSGGQGNQPQHF
length: 14; D: -; size: -; J: TRBJ1-4; V: TRBV5-1; DNA: TGCGCCAGCAGCCTGACAGGTTCTAGTGAAAAACTGTTTTTT; CDR3: CASSLTGSSEKLFF
length: 11; D: -; size: -; J: TRBJ2-7; V: TRBV10-3; DNA: TGTGCCATCGGCAGTAGCTACGAGCAGTACTTC; CDR3: CAIGSSYEQYF
length: 18; D: TRBD2; size: -; J: TRBJ2-1; V: TRBV5-1; DNA: TGCGCCAGCAGCTTCTTTGGACTAGCGGGAGTATCGGACAATGAGCAGTTCTTC; CDR3: CASSFFGLAGVSDNEQFF
length: 14; D: -; size: -; J: TRBJ2-7; V: TRBV2; DNA: TGTGCCAGCAGACTATCGGGAAATCGTTACGAGCAGTACTTC; CDR3: CASRLSGNRYEQYF
length: 14; D: -; size: once; J: TRBJ2-7; V: TRBV7-3; DNA: TGTGCCAGCAGCTTAACGGGAGCGAGTTACGAGCAGTACTTC; CDR3: CASSLTGASYEQYF
length: 11; D: -; size: once; J: TRBJ2-7; V: TRBV7-2; DNA: TGTGCCAGCAGCGCTGCAGGGGAGCAGTACTTC; CDR3: CASSAAGEQYF
length: 14; D: TRBD2; size: -; J: TRBJ2-2; V: TRBV6-6; DNA: TGTGCCATCGGGACTAGCGTAAACACCGGGGAGCTGTTTTTT; CDR3: CAIGTSVNTGELFF
length: 17; D: -; size: -; J: TRBJ2-5; V: TRBV5-1; DNA: TGCGCCAGCAGCACTTTAGCATCGACGCGGCCCGAAGAGACCCAGTACTTC; CDR3: CASSTLASTRPEETQYF